Below, 9 T cell receptor beta chains from the same sample are listed, as sequenced in a study of OX40 agonist ivuxolimab in advanced cancers. The table came from immunoSEQ multiplex PCR; TCRdb's copy has only in-frame clones and leaves some out. The data contain 40,000 to 60,000 clones, 80% to 90% of them singletons. The sample was CD4+ or CD8+ T cells sorted from blood, taken in a trial of the OX40 agonist ivuxolimab. These receptors were obtained from an adult with an advanced solid tumor such as melanoma, head and neck, liver or kidney cancer.

Only a few counts were recorded for this clone. J is TRBJ1-5 and V is TRBV12-5; TRBD1 agrees at 7 bases. Trimming took 1 base from V and 6 from J; bases not matched to a gene: 6. The CDR3 covers 15 residues. Germline CDR1 reads LGHNT; CDR2 reads FRNRAP. This CDR3 is CASGLGQGGRQPQHF. In DNA, the CDR3 is TGTGCTAGTGGTTTGGGACAGGGTGGGCGTCAGCCCCAGCATTTT.

This clone has just a few counts. The rearrangement uses TRBV5-6 and TRBJ2-1; 12 bases fit TRBD2. The CDR3 has 16 residues. Germline V gene lookup returns CDR1 SGHDT and CDR2 YYEEEE. The J segment lost 6 bases and the V segment lost 3 bases, leaving 7 bases of the junction unmatched. The CDR3 sequence: CASSYSLAGGLNEQFF. The DNA of the CDR3 is TGTGCCAGCAGCTATTCTCTAGCGGGAGGGCTCAATGAGCAGTTCTTC. Variable domain in full (rest from reference TRBV5-6 and TRBJ2-1): DAGVTQSPTHLIKTRGQQVTLRCSPKSGHDTVSWYQQALGQGPQFIFQYYEEEERQRGNFPDRFSGHQFPNYSSELNVNALLLGDSALYLCASSYSLAGGLNEQFFGPGTRLTVL.

The chain combines TRBV4-1 with TRBJ2-1; D is ambiguous. The V gene's germline CDR1 is MGHRA and CDR2 YSYEKL. This CDR3 contains 15 residues. The germline V and J ends were trimmed by 2 bases and 3 bases, with 11 bases remaining between them. CDR3 in DNA: TGCGCCAGCAGCCAAACCTATATAGGCTACAATGAGCAGTTCTTC. Translation gives CASSQTYIGYNEQFF.

The rearrangement links TRBV4-1 to TRBJ2-5, with 10 bases fitting TRBD2. The J call may not be correct, given that the DNA end is closer to TRBJ2-7. The germline gives CDR1 MGHRA, CDR2 YSYEKL. The CDR3 length is 17 residues. CDR3 DNA sequence: TGCGCCAGCAGCCAAGCAATGACTAGCGGGTCCACCTACGAGCAGTACTTC. Translated, it gives CASSQAMTSGSTYEQYF.

The rearrangement uses TRBV6-5 and TRBJ2-2; either TRBD1 or TRBD2 may fit D (5 bases each). Germline V gene data show CDR1 as MNHEY and CDR2 as SVGAGI. CDR3 length equals 15 residues. V shed 2 bases and J shed 1 base, with 8 bases lying between them. The CDR3 loop reads CASSYEGLNTGELFF. DNA of the CDR3: TGTGCCAGCAGTTACGAGGGGCTGAACACCGGGGAGCTGTTTTTT.

The chain combines TRBV5-1 with TRBJ2-7; a possible D gene is TRBD1 (5 bases). V lost 1 base, J lost 3 bases, and 17 bases lay in between. CDR1 and CDR2 (germline): SGHRS, YFSETQ. The CDR3 runs to 16 residues. The CDR3 sequence: CASSLFRGSRNYEQYF. CDR3 DNA sequence: TGCGCCAGCAGCTTGTTTAGGGGAAGTCGGAACTACGAGCAGTACTTC.

This clone was recorded only once. The chain's CDR3 is CASSIDGSEQYF. DNA for the CDR3: TGTGCCAGTAGTATAGATGGTAGCGAGCAGTACTTC. The chain has TRBV19 and TRBJ2-7; D remains ambiguous. Germline V lookup: CDR1 LNHDA, CDR2 SQIVND (reference sequence). Deletions cut 0 bases from V and 6 bases from J, with 6 bases between. The CDR3 contains 12 residues.

The V call is TRBV7-2, the J call TRBJ1-2, with 8 bases matching TRBD1. CDR1 is SGHTA, CDR2 FQGNSA, per germline. The CDR3 length is 15 residues. The ends lost 5 bases at V and 4 bases at J; junction bases unmatched: 9. The DNA for the CDR3 is TGTGCCAGCAGCCCAGGCGCAGGGGGCAGCTATGGCTACACCTTC. This encodes CASSPGAGGSYGYTF.

V and J are TRBV18 and TRBJ1-2, with D perhaps matching TRBD1 (5 bases). Germline lookup yields CDR1 KGHSH and CDR2 LQKENI. The length of the CDR3 is 12 residues. Trimming took off 6 bases at V and 7 bases at J, with 12 bases between the two ends. This CDR3 is CASSRGAVGYTF. The CDR3 DNA reads TGTGCCAGCTCGAGGGGCGCGGTTGGCTACACCTTC.